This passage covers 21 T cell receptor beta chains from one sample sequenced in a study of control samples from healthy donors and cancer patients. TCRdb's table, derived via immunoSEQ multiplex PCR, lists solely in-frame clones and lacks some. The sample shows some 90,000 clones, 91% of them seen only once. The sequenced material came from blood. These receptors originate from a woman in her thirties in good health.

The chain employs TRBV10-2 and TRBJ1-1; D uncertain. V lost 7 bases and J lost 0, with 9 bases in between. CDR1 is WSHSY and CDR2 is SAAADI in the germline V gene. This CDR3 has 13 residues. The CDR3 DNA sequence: TGCGCCAGCAAGTCTGGAGTGAACACTGAAGCTTTCTTT. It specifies CASKSGVNTEAFF.

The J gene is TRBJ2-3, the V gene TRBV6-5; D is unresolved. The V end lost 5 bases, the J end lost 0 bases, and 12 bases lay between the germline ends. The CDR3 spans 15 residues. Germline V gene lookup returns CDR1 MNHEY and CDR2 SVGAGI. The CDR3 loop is CASSLSGPSTDTQYF. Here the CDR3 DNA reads TGTGCCAGCAGTCTCTCCGGGCCTAGCACAGATACGCAGTATTTT.

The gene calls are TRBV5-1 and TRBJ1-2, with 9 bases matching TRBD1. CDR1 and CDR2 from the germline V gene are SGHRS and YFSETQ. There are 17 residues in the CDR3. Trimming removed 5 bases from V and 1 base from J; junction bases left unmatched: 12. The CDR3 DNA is TGCGCCAGCAGACCCCAATACGGACAGGGGAATAACTATGGCTACACCTTC. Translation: CASRPQYGQGNNYGYTF.

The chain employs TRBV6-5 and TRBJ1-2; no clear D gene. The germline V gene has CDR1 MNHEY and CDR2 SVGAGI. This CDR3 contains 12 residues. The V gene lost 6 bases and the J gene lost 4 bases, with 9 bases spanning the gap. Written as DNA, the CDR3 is TGTGCCAGCAGATTAGGTGGCTATGGCTACACCTTC. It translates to CASRLGGYGYTF.

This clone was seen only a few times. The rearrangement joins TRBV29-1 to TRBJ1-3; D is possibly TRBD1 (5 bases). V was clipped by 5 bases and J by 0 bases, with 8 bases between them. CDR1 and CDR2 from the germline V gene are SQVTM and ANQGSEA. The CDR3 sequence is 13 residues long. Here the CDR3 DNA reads TGCAGCGTTCAGGGTGACTCTGGAAACACCATATATTTT. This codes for CSVQGDSGNTIYF.

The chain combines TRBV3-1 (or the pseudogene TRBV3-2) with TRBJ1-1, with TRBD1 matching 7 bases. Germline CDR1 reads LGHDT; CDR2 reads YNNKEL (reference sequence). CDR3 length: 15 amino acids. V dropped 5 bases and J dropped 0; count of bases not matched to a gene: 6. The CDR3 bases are TGTGCCAGCAGCGTTAGGCAGGGGGTGAACACTGAAGCTTTCTTT. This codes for CASSVRQGVNTEAFF.

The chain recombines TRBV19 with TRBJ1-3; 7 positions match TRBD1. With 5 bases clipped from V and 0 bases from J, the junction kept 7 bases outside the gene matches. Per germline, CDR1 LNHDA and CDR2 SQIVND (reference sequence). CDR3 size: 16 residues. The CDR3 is CASSFAGTVSGNTIYF. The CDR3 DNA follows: TGTGCCAGTAGTTTTGCCGGGACAGTCTCTGGAAACACCATATATTTT.

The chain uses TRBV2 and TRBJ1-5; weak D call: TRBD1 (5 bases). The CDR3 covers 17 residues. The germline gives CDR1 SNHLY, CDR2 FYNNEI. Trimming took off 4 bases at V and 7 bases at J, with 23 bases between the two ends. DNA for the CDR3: TGTGCCAGCAGTGCGCAAACGGGGCACCGGGTTCAGCAGCCCCAGCATTTT. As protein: CASSAQTGHRVQQPQHF.

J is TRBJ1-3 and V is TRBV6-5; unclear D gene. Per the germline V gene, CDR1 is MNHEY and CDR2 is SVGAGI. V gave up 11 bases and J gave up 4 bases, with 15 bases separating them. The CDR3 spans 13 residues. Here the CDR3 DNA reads TGTGCCTCCGGGGAGCGGGCCGGAAACACCATATATTTT. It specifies CASGERAGNTIYF.

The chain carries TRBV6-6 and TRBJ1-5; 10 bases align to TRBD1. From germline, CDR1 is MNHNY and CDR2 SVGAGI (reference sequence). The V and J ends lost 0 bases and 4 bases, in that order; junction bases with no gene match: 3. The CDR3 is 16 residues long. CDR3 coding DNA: TGTGCCAGCAGTTACTCGACAGGGGGCTTAAATCAGCCCCAGCATTTT. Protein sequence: CASSYSTGGLNQPQHF.

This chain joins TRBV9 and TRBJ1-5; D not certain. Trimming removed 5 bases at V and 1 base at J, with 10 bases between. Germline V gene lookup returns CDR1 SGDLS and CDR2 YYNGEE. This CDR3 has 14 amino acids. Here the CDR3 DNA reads TGTGCCAGCAGTCGAGCGGGGAGCAATCAGCCCCAGCATTTT. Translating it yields CASSRAGSNQPQHF.

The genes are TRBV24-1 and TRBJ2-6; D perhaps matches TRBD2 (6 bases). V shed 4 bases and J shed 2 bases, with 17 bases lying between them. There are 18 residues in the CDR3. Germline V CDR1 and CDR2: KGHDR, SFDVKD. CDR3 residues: CATSDPPGQRAGANVLTF. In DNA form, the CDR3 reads TGTGCCACCAGTGACCCACCAGGGCAGCGGGCTGGGGCCAACGTCCTGACTTTC.

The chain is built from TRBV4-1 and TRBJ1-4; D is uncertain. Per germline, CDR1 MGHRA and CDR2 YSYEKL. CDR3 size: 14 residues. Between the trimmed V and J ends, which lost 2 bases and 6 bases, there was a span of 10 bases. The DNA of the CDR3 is TGCGCCAGCAGCCAATTCCCAGGTGATGAAAAACTGTTTTTT. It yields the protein CASSQFPGDEKLFF.

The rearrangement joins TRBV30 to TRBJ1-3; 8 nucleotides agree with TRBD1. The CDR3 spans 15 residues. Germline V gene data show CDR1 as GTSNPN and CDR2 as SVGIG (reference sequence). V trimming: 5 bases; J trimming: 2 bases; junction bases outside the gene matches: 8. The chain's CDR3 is CAWALGTGPGNTIYF. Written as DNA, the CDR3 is TGTGCCTGGGCCCTCGGGACAGGTCCTGGAAACACCATATATTTT.

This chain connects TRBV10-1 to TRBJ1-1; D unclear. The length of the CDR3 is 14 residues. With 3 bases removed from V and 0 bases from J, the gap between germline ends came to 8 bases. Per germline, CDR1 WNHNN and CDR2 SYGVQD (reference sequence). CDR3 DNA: TGCGCCAGCAGTGAAACGAAAATGAACACTGAAGCTTTCTTT. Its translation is CASSETKMNTEAFF.

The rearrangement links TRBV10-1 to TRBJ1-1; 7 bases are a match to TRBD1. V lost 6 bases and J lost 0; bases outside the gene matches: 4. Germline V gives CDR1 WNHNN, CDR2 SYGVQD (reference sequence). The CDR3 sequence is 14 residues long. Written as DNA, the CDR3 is TGCGCCAGCAGCGTGGGACAGATGAACACTGAAGCTTTCTTT. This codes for CASSVGQMNTEAFF.

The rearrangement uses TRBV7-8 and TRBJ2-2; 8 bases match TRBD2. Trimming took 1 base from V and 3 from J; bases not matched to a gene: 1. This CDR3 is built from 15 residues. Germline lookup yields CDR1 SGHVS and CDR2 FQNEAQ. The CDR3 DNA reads TGTGCCAGCAGCTTAGTAGCGGGGTACACCGGGGAGCTGTTTTTT. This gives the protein CASSLVAGYTGELFF.

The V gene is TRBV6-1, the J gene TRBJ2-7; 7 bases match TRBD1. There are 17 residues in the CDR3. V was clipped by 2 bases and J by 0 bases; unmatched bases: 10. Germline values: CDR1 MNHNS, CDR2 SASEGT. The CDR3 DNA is TGTGCCAGCAGTGAATGGTCAGGGGGTTCCCTCTCCTACGAGCAGTACTTC. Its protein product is CASSEWSGGSLSYEQYF.

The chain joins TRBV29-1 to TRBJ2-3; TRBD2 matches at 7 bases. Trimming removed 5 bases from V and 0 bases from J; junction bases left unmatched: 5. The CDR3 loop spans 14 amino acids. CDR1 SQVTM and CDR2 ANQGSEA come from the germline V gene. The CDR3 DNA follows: TGCAGCGTTAGTGCAGCGGGAAGCACAGATACGCAGTATTTT. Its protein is CSVSAAGSTDTQYF.

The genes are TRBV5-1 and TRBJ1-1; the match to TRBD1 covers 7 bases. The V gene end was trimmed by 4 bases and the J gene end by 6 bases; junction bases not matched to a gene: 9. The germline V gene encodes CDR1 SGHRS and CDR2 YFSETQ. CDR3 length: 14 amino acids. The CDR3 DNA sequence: TGCGCCAGCAGCCCGGACAGGCCGCGGGCTGAAGCTTTCTTT. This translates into CASSPDRPRAEAFF.

DNA of the CDR3: TGTGCCAGCAACTCACGACTAGCGGGAGCCGAGCAGTACTTC. Protein sequence: CASNSRLAGAEQYF. The chain links TRBV3-1 (or the pseudogene TRBV3-2) to TRBJ2-7; 12 bases are a match to TRBD2. The germline CDR1 and CDR2 sequences are LGHDT and YNNKEL (reference sequence). The CDR3 is made up of 14 amino acids. V shed 7 bases, J shed 6 bases, and the junction held 7 bases outside the gene matches.